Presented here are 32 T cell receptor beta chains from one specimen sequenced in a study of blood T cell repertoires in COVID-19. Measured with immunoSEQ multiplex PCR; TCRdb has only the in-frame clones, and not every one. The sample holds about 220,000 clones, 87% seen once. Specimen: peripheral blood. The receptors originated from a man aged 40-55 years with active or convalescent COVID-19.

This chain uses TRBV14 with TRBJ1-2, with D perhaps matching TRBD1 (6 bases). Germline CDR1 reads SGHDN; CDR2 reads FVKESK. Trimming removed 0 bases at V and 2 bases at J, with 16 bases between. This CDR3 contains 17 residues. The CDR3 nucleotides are TGTGCCAGCAGCCAAGATGAACTGCGACAGGAGAACTATGGCTACACCTTC. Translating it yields CASSQDELRQENYGYTF.

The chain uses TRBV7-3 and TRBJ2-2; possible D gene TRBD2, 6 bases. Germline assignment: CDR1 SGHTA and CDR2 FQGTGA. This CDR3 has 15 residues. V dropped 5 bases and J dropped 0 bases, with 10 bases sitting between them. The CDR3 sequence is CASSAGTPNTGELFF. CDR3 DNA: TGTGCCAGCAGCGCGGGGACTCCGAACACCGGGGAGCTGTTTTTT.

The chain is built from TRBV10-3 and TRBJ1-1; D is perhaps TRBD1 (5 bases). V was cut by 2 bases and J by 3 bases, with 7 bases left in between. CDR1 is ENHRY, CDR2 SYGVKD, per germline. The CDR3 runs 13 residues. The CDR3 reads CAISERGDTEAFF. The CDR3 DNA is TGTGCCATCAGTGAGAGGGGCGACACTGAAGCTTTCTTT.

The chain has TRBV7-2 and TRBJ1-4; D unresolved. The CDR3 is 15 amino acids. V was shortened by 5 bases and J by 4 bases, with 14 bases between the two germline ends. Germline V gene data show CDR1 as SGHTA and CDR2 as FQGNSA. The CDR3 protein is CASSRKGSFNEKLFF. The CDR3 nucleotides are TGTGCCAGCAGCCGTAAAGGGAGTTTTAATGAAAAACTGTTTTTT. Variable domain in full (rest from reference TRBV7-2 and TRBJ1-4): GAGVSQSPSNKVTEKGKDVELRCDPISGHTALYWYRQSLGQGLEFLIYFQGNSAPDKSGLPSDRFSAERTGGSVSTLTIQRTQQEDSAVYLCASSRKGSFNEKLFFGSGTQLSVL.

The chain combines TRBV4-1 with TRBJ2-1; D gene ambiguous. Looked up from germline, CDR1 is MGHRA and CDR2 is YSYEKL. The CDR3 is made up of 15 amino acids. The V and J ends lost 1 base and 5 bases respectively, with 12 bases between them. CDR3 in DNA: TGCGCCAGCAGCCAAGTTCTTTATCGGGACAATGAGCAGTTCTTC. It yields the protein CASSQVLYRDNEQFF.

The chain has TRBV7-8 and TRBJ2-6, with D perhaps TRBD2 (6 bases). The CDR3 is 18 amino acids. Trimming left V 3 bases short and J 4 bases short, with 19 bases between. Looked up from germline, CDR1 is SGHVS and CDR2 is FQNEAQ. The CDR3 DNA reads TGTGCCAGCAGCTTCGGAGGGACCGCCTCCTGGGGGGCCAACGTCCTGACTTTC. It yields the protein CASSFGGTASWGANVLTF.

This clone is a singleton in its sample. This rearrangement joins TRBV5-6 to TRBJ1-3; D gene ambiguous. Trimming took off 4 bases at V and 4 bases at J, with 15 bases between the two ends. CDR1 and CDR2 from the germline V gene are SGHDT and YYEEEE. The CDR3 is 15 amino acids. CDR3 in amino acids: CASSDQGAGGNTIYF. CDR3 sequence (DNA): TGTGCCAGCAGCGACCAAGGAGCTGGAGGAAACACCATATATTTT. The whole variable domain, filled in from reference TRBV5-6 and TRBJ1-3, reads DAGVTQSPTHLIKTRGQQVTLRCSPKSGHDTVSWYQQALGQGPQFIFQYYEEEERQRGNFPDRFSGHQFPNYSSELNVNALLLGDSALYLCASSDQGAGGNTIYFGEGSWLTVV.

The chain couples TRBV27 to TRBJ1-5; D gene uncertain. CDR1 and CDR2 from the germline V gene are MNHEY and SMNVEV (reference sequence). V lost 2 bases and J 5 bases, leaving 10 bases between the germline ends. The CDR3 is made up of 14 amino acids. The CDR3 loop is CASSLHRQDQPQHF. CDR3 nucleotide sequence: TGTGCCAGCAGTTTACACCGGCAGGATCAGCCCCAGCATTTT.

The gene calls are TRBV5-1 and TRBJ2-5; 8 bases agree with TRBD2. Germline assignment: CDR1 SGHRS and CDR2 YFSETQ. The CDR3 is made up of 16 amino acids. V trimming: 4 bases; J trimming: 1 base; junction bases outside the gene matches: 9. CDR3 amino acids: CASSRVPGGRQETQYF. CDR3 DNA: TGCGCCAGCAGCCGAGTCCCGGGAGGGCGCCAAGAGACCCAGTACTTC.

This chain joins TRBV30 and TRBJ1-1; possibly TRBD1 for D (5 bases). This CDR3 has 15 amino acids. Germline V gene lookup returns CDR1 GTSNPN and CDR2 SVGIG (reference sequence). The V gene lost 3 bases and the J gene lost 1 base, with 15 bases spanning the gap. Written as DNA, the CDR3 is TGTGCCTGGAGGGCGGGTCAGGGAGGGAACACTGAAGCTTTCTTT. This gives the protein CAWRAGQGGNTEAFF.

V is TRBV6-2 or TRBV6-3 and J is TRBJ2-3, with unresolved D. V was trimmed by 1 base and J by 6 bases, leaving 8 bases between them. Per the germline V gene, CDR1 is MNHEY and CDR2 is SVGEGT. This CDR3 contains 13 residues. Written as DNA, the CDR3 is TGTGCCAGCAGTTACTTTATTCAGGATACGCAGTATTTT. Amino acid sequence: CASSYFIQDTQYF.

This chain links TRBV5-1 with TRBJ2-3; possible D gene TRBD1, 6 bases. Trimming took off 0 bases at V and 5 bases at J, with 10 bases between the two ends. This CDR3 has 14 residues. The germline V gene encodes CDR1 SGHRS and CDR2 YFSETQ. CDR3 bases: TGCGCCAGCAGCTTGGGGGGGCCCGAAGATACGCAGTATTTT. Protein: CASSLGGPEDTQYF.

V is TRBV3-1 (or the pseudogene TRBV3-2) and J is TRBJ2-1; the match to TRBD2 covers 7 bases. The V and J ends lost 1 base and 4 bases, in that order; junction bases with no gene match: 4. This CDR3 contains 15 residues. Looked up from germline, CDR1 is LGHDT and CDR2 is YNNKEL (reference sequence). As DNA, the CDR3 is TGTGCCAGCAGCCAAGGGGCTAGCGGTTACAATGAGCAGTTCTTC. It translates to CASSQGASGYNEQFF.

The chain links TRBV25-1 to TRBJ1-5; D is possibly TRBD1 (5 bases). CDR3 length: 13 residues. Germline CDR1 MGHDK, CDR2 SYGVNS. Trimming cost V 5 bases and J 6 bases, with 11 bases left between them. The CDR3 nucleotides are TGTGCCAGCAGTCCCGGGGGGGTTCAGCCCCAGCATTTT. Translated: CASSPGGVQPQHF.

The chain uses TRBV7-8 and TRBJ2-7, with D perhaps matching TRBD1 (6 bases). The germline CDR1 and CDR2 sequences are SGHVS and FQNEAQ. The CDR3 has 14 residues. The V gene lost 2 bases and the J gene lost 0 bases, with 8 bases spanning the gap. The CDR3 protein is CASSLTGYSYEQYF. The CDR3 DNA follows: TGTGCCAGCAGCTTAACAGGGTACTCCTACGAGCAGTACTTC. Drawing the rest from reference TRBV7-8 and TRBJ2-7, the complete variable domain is GAGVSQSPRYKVAKRGQDVALRCDPISGHVSLFWYQQALGQGPEFLTYFQNEAQLDKSGLPSDRFFAERPEGSVSTLKIQRTQQEDSAVYLCASSLTGYSYEQYFGPGTRLTVT.

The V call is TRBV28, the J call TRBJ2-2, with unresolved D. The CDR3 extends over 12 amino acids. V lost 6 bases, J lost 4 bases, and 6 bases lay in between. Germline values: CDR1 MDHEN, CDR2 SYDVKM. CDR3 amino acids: CASRFLTGELFF. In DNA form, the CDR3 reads TGTGCCAGCAGGTTTCTCACCGGGGAGCTGTTTTTT.

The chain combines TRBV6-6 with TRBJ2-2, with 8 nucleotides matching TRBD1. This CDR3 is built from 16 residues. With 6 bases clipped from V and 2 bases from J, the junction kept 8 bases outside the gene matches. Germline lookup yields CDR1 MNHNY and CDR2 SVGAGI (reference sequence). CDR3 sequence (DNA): TGTGCCAGCAGACTGCTGGGACAGGTTAACACCGGGGAGCTGTTTTTT. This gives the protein CASRLLGQVNTGELFF.

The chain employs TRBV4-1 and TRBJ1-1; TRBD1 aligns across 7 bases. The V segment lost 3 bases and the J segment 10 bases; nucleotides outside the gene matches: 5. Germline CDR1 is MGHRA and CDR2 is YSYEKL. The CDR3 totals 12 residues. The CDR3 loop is CASSQTGTGAFF. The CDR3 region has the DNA TGCGCCAGCAGCCAGACAGGGACGGGAGCTTTCTTT.

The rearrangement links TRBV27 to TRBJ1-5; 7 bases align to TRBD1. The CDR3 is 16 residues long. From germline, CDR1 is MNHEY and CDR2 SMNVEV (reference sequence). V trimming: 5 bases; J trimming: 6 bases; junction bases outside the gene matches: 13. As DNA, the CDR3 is TGTGCCAGCAGTCTCACTCCGACAGGGTTTAGTCAGCCCCAGCATTTT. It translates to CASSLTPTGFSQPQHF.

This CDR3 reads CASSPRAYNEQFF. CDR3 nucleotide sequence: TGCGCCAGCAGTCCTAGAGCCTACAATGAGCAGTTCTTC. The V gene is TRBV10-2, the J gene TRBJ2-1; no clear D gene. V dropped 5 bases and J dropped 2 bases, with 7 bases sitting between them. The CDR3 runs 13 residues. In germline, CDR1 is WSHSY, CDR2 SAAADI.

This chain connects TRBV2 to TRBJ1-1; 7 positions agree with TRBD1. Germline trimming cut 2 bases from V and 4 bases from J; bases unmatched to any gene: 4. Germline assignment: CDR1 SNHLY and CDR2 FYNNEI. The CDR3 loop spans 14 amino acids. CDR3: CASSEMGQSTEAFF. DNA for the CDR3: TGTGCCAGCAGTGAAATGGGACAGAGCACTGAAGCTTTCTTT.

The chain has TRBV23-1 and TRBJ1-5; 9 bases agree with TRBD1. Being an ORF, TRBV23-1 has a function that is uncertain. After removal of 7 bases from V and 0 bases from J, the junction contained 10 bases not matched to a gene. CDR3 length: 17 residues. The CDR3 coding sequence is TGCGCCAGCACCTCGGGAGGGGACAGGGATAGCAATCAGCCCCAGCATTTT. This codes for CASTSGGDRDSNQPQHF.

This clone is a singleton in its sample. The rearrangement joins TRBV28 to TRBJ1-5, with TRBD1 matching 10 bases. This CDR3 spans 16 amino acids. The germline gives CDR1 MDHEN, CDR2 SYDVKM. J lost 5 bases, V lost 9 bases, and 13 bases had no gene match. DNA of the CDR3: TGTGCCAGTAACCCCGTCGGACAGGGGGTCGATCAGCCCCAGCATTTT. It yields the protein CASNPVGQGVDQPQHF.

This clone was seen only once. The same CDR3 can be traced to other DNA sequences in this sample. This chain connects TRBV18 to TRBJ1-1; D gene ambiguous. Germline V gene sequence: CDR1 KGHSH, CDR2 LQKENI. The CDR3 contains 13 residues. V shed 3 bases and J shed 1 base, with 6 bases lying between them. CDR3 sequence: CASSPRGNTEAFF. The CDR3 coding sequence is TGTGCCAGCTCACCGAGAGGGAACACTGAAGCTTTCTTT.

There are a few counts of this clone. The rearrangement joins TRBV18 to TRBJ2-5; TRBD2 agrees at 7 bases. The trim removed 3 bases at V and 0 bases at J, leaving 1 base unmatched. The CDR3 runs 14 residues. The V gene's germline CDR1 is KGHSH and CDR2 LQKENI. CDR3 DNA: TGTGCCAGCTCACCCGGGACTAACCAAGAGACCCAGTACTTC. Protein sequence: CASSPGTNQETQYF.

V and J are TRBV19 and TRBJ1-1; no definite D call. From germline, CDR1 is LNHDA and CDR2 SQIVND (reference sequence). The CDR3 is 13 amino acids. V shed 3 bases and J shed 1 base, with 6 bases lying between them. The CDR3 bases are TGTGCCAGTAGTATGAGCCAGAACACTGAAGCTTTCTTT. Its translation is CASSMSQNTEAFF.

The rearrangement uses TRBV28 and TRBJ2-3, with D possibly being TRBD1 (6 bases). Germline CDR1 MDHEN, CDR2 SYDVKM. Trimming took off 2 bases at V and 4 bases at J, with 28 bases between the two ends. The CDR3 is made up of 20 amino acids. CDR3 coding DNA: TGTGCCAGCAGTTTACCCCCCAGTGCTTCCAGGGGCAGGTTGGCAGATACGCAGTATTTT. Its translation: CASSLPPSASRGRLADTQYF.

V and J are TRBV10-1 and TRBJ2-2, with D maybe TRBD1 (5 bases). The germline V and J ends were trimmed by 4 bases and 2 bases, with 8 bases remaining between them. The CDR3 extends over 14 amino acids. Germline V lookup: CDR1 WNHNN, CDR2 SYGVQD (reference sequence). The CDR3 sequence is CASSGDSNTGELFF. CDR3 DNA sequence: TGCGCCAGCAGTGGAGACAGCAACACCGGGGAGCTGTTTTTT.

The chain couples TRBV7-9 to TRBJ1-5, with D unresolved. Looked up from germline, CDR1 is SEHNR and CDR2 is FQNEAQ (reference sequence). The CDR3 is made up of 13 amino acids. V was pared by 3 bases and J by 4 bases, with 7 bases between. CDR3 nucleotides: TGTGCCAGCAGCTTTGCCCAGAATCAGCCCCAGCATTTT. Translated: CASSFAQNQPQHF.

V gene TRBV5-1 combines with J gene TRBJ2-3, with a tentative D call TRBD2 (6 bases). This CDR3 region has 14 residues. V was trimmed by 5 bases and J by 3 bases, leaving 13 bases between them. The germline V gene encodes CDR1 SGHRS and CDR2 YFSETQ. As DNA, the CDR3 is TGCGCCAGCAGTCAGATGGGACTTACAGATACGCAGTATTTT. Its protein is CASSQMGLTDTQYF.

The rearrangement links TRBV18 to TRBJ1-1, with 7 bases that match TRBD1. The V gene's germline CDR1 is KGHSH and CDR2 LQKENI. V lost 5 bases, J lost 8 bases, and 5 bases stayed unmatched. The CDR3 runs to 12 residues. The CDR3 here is CASSFTGAEAFF. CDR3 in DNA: TGTGCCAGCTCATTCACAGGGGCAGAAGCTTTCTTT.

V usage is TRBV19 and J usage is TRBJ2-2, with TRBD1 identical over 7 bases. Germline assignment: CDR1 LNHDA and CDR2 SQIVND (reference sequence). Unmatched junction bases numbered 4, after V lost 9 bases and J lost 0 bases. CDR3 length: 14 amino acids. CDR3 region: CARKGTANTGELFF. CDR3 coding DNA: TGTGCCAGAAAGGGGACAGCGAACACCGGGGAGCTGTTTTTT. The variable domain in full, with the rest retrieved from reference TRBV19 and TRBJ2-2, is DGGITQSPKYLFRKEGQNVTLSCEQNLNHDAMYWYRQDPGQGLRLIYYSQIVNDFQKGDIAEGYSVSREKKESFPLTVTSAQKNPTAFYLCARKGTANTGELFFGEGSRLTVL.